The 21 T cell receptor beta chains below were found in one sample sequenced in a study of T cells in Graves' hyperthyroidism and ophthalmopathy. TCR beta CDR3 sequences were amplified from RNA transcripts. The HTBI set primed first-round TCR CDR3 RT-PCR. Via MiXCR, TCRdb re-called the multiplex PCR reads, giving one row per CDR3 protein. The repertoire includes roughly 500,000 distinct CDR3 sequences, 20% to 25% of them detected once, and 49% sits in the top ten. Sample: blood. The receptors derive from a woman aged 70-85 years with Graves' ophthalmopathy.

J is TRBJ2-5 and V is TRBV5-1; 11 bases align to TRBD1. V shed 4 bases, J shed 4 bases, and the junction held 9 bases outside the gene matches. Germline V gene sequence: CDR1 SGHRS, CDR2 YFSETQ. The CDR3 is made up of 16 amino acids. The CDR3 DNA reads TGCGCCAGCAGCCCGTGGACAGGGGGCCCGGGAGAGACCCAGTACTTC. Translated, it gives CASSPWTGGPGETQYF.

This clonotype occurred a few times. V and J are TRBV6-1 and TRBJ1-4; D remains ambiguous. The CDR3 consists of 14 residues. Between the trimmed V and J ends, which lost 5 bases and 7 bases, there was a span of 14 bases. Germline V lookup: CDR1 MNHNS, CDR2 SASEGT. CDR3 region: CASSFDTWGEKLFF. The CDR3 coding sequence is TGTGCCAGCAGTTTCGACACATGGGGTGAAAAACTGTTTTTT.

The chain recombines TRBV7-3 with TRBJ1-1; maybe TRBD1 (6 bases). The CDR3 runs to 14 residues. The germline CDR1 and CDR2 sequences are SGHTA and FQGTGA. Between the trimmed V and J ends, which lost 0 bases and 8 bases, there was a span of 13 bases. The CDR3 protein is CASSLTAGHSEAFF. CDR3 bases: TGTGCCAGCAGCTTAACGGCGGGACACTCAGAAGCTTTCTTT.

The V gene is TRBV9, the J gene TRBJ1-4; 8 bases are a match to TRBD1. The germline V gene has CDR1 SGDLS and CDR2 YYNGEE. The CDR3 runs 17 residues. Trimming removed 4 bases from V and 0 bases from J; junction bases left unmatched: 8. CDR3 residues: CASSPGNRGATNEKLFF. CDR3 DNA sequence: TGTGCCAGCAGCCCTGGGAACAGGGGGGCAACTAATGAAAAACTGTTTTTT.

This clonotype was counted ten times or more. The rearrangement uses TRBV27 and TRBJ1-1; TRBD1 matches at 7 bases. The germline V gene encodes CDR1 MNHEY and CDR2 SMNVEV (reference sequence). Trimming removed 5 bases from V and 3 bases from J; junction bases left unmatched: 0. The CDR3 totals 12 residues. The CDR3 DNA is TGTGCCAGCAGTCAGGGGGACACTGAAGCTTTCTTT. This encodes CASSQGDTEAFF.

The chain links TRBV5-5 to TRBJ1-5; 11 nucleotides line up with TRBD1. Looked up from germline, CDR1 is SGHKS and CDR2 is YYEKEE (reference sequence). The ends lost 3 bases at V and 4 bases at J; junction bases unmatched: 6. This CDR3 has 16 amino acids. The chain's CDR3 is CASSWGDRGDNQPQHF. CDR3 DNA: TGTGCCAGCAGCTGGGGGGACAGGGGGGATAATCAGCCCCAGCATTTT.

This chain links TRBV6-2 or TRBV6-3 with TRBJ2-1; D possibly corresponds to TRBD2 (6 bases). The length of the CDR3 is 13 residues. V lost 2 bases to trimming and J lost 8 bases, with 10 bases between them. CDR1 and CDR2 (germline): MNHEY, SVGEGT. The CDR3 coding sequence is TGTGCCAGCAGTTACGTGACTAGGGATGAGCAGTTCTTC. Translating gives CASSYVTRDEQFF.

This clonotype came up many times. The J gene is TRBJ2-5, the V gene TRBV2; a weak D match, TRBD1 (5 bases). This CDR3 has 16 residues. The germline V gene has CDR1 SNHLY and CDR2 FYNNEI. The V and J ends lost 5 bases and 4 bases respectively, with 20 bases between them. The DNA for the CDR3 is TGTGCCAGCAGTCCAGGTGGGGCAAACCAGAGAGAGACCCAGTACTTC. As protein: CASSPGGANQRETQYF.

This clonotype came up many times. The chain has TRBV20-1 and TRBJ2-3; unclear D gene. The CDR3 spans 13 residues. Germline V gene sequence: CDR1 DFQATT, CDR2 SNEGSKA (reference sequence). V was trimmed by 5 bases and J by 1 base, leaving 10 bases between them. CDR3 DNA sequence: TGCAGTGCTGATGGACGGGGCACAGATACGCAGTATTTT. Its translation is CSADGRGTDTQYF.

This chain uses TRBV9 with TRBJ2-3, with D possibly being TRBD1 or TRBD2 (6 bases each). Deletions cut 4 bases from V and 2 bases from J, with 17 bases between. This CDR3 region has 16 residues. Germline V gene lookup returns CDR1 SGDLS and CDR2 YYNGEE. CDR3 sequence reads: CASSPGSSGATDTQYF. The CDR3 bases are TGTGCCAGCAGCCCTGGGTCGTCGGGGGCCACAGATACGCAGTATTTT.

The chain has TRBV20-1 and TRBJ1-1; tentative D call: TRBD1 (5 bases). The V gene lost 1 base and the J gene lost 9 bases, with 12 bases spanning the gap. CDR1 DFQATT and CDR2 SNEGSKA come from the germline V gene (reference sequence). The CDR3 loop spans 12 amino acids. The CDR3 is CSARGGTLQAFF. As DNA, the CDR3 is TGCAGTGCTAGAGGAGGGACCCTACAAGCTTTCTTT.

The CDR3 DNA is TGTGCCAGCAGCCTCGGGCGGAGAGAGCAGTACTTC. Amino acid sequence: CASSLGRREQYF. The rearrangement uses TRBV5-6 and TRBJ2-7; D not certain. The V end lost 4 bases, the J end lost 7 bases, and 12 bases lay between the germline ends. CDR3 length equals 12 residues. The germline V gene has CDR1 SGHDT and CDR2 YYEEEE.

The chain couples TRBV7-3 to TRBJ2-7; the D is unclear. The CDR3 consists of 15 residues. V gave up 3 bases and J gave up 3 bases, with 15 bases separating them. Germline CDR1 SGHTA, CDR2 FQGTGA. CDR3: CASSFDPGPIYEQYF. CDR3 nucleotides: TGTGCCAGCAGCTTTGACCCCGGACCCATCTACGAGCAGTACTTC.

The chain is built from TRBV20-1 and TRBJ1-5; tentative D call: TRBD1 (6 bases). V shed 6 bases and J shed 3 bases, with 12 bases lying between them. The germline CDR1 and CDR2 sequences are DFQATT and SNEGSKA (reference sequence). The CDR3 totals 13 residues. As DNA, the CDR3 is TGCAGTGCGGGAGCAGGGGTCAATCAGCCCCAGCATTTT. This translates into CSAGAGVNQPQHF.

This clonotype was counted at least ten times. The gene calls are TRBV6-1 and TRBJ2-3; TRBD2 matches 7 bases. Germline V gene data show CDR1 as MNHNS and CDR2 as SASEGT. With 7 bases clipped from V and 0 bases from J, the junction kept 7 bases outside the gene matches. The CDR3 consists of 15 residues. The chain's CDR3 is CASTRRRESTDTQYF. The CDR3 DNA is TGTGCCAGCACCCGAAGGCGGGAGAGCACAGATACGCAGTATTTT.

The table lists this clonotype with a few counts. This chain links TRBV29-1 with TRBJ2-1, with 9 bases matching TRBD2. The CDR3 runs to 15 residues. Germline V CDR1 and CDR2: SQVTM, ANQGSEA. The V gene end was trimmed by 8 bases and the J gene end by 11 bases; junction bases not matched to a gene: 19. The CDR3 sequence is CSTKAGVAGDMKQFF. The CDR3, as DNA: TGCAGCACCAAGGCGGGGGTAGCGGGAGATATGAAGCAGTTCTTC.

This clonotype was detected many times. DNA for the CDR3: TGTGCCAGCAGCCAAGGGACTTTGAACACCGGGGAGCTGTTTTTT. Its translation: CASSQGTLNTGELFF. This rearrangement joins TRBV14 to TRBJ2-2; a weak D match, TRBD2 (5 bases). Germline lookup yields CDR1 SGHDN and CDR2 FVKESK. The CDR3 is made up of 15 amino acids. V was shortened by 1 base and J by 1 base, with 7 bases between the two germline ends.

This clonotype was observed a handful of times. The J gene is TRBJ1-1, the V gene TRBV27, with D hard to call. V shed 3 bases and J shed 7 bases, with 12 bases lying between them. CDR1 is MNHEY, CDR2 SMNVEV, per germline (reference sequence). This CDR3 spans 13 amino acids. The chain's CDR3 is CASSFRRTNEAFF. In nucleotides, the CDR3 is TGTGCCAGCAGTTTTCGACGGACTAATGAAGCTTTCTTT.

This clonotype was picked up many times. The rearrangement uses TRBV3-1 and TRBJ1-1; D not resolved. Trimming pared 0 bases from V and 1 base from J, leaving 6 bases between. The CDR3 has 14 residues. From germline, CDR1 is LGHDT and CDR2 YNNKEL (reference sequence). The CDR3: CASSQDHWNTEAFF. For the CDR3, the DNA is TGTGCCAGCAGCCAAGATCACTGGAACACTGAAGCTTTCTTT.

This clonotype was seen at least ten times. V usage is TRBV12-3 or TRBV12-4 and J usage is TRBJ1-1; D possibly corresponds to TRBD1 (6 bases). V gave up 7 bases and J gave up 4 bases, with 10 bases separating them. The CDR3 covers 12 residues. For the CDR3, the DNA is TGTGCCAGCACCAAAGGGGGCACTGAAGCTTTCTTT. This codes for CASTKGGTEAFF.

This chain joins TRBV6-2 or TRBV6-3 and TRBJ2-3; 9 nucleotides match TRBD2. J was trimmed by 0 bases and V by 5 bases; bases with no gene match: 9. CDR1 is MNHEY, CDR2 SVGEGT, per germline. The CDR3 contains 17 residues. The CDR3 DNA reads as TGTGCCAGCAGTAACCCTTCGACTAGCGGAAGCACAGATACGCAGTATTTT. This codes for CASSNPSTSGSTDTQYF.